This T cell receptor (beta chain) came from a study of CD8 T cells in Susac syndrome. Purification of the CD8+ and CD4+ T cells relied on negative isolation, and TEMRA cells underwent FACS enrichment. CDR1 is SQVTM, CDR2 ANQGSEA, per germline. This CDR3 comprises 17 residues. V dropped 6 bases and J dropped 3; count of bases not matched to a gene: 15. A quantity of about 0.45 to 1 ug RNA underwent reverse transcription using random hexamers. TCRdb re-called the immunoSEQ multiplex PCR reads through MiXCR, storing one row per CDR3 protein. The table has roughly 150,000 distinct CDR3 sequences, over 85% seen once.

Sample: CD8+ T cells from PBMCs. The rearrangement joins TRBV29-1 to TRBJ2-1; TRBD2 matches at 9 bases. The clonotype originates from a human donor with multiple sclerosis. The CDR3 is CSVPPSGKEDFYNEQFF. Written as DNA, the CDR3 is TGCAGCGTCCCCCCTAGCGGGAAGGAAGACTTCTACAATGAGCAGTTCTTC.